A selection of T cell receptor beta chains follows, all from one sample in a study of cytomegalovirus exposure and HLA in healthy donors. Assay: immunoSEQ multiplex PCR; the TCRdb copy retains only in-frame clones and omits some. The sample lists some 70,000 clones, roughly 90% occurring once. Sequencing was performed on PBMCs. These receptors were obtained from a woman aged 18-29 years in good health and CMV-seronegative. CDR3s include the opening cysteine and the closing phenylalanine or tryptophan. D genes are given only for firm matches. Size is stated for part of the rows, as once, few or many counts, or as a class when the clone is expanded.

j_call,v_call,d_call,clone_size,cdr3_aa,cdr3_nt
TRBJ2-1,TRBV2,-,-,CASTLNADSSYNEQFF,TGTGCCAGCACCCTGAACGCGGATAGCTCCTACAATGAGCAGTTCTTC
TRBJ2-7,TRBV7-3,TRBD2,few,CASSLVLTSGSYEQYF,TGTGCCAGCAGCTTAGTCCTGACTAGCGGGAGTTACGAGCAGTACTTC
TRBJ1-1,TRBV19,-,-,CASNSNRGMNTEAFF,TGTGCCAGTAACTCCAACCGGGGGATGAACACTGAAGCTTTCTTT
TRBJ1-5,TRBV5-8,-,-,CASSMREGLGGQPQHF,TGTGCCAGCAGCATGAGAGAGGGACTAGGGGGTCAGCCCCAGCATTTT
TRBJ1-2,TRBV10-1,-,-,CASMGACPYGYTF,TGCGCCAGCATGGGCGCCTGTCCCTATGGCTACACCTTC
TRBJ2-7,TRBV10-3,-,-,CAMRPTEAYEQYF,TGTGCCATGAGACCGACAGAGGCCTACGAGCAGTACTTC
TRBJ2-2,TRBV18,TRBD1,-,CASSPLPGQGAGELFF,TGTGCCAGCTCACCACTTCCGGGACAGGGGGCCGGGGAGCTGTTTTTT
TRBJ2-7,TRBV10-3,TRBD1,-,CAISEGQVLVSYEQYF,TGTGCCATCAGTGAGGGACAGGTATTAGTTTCCTACGAGCAGTACTTC
TRBJ1-2,TRBV6-4,TRBD1,-,CASSGRTGDGYTF,TGTGCCAGCAGTGGGAGGACAGGGGATGGCTACACCTTC
TRBJ2-7,TRBV9,TRBD2,-,CASSVGTSGGAHEQYF,TGTGCCAGCAGCGTAGGGACTAGCGGGGGGGCCCACGAGCAGTACTTC
TRBJ2-7,TRBV5-1,TRBD2,-,CASSLAGGFEQYF,TGCGCCAGCAGCTTGGCGGGAGGTTTTGAGCAGTACTTC
TRBJ2-7,TRBV13,-,-,CASSLSLLDSEQYF,TGTGCCAGCAGCTTAAGCCTGTTGGACTCCGAGCAGTACTTC
TRBJ2-3,TRBV5-4,-,-,CASSLAVRAADTQYF,TGTGCCAGCAGCTTGGCAGTGAGGGCTGCAGATACGCAGTATTTT
TRBJ2-1,TRBV6-5,TRBD1,-,CASSYSTGEVSNEQFF,TGTGCCAGCAGTTACTCCACAGGGGAAGTCAGCAATGAGCAGTTCTTC
TRBJ1-5,TRBV19,TRBD1,-,CASSTGTGINQPQHF,TGTGCCAGTAGCACCGGGACAGGGATAAATCAGCCCCAGCATTTT
TRBJ1-3,TRBV6-6,TRBD1,-,CASRGGTGASGNTIYF,TGTGCCAGCAGGGGGGGGACAGGGGCCTCTGGAAACACCATATATTTT
TRBJ2-1,TRBV11-3,TRBD1,-,CASSKTGSSYNEQFF,TGTGCCAGCAGCAAGACAGGGAGCTCCTACAATGAGCAGTTCTTC